This T cell receptor beta chain was identified in a study of early T cells in non-severe SARS-CoV-2 infection. Each CDR3 protein gets one entry after TCRdb re-called the 5' RACE reads with MiXCR. The repertoire holds about 28,000 distinct CDR3 sequences, with 3.5% to 5.5% as singletons. This clonotype was recorded at least ten times. From germline, CDR1 is LGHDT and CDR2 YNNKEL (reference sequence). This CDR3 spans 15 amino acids. The V end lost 1 base, the J end lost 4 bases, and 11 bases lay between the germline ends. The J gene is TRBJ1-3, the V gene TRBV3-1; tentative D call: TRBD1 (6 bases). The sequences come from whole blood, collected at baseline. The sequence derives from an adult who was a healthcare worker with PCR-confirmed SARS-CoV-2 infection or an uninfected control (not recorded which). The CDR3 protein is CASSQGTGTGNTIYF. The CDR3 nucleotides are TGTGCCAGCAGCCAAGGTACAGGGACGGGAAACACCATATATTTT.